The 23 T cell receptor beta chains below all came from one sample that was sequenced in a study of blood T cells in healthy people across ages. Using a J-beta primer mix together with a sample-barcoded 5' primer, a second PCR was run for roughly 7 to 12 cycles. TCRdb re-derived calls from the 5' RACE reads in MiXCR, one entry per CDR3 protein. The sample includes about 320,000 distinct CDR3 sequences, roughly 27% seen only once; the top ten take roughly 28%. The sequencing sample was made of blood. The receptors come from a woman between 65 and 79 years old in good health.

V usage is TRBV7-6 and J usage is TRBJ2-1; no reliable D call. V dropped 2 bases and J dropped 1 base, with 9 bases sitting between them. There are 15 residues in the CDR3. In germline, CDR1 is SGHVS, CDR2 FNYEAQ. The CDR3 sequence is CASSLWITSYNEQFF. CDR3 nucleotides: TGTGCCAGCAGCTTATGGATTACTTCCTACAATGAGCAGTTCTTC.

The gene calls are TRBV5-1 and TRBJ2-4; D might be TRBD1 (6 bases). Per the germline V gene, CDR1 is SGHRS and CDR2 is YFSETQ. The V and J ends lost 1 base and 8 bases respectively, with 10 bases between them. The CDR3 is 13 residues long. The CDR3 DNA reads TGCGCCAGCAGCTTGCCAGGGGCCGACATTCAGTACTTC. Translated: CASSLPGADIQYF.

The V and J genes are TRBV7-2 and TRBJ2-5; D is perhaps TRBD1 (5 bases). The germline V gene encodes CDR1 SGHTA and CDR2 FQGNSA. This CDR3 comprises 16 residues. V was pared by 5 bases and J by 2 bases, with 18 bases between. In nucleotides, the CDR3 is TGTGCCAGCAGCCCCCAGGGTACTGGGGTACAAGAGACCCAGTACTTC. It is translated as CASSPQGTGVQETQYF.

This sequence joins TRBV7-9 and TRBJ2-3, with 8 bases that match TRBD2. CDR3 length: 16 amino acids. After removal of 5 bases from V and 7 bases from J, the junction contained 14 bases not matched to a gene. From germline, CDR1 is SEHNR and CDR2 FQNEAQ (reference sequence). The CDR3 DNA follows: TGTGCCAGCAGCAACCACGAGCGGGAGCCAGGGTATACGCAGTATTTT. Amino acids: CASSNHEREPGYTQYF.

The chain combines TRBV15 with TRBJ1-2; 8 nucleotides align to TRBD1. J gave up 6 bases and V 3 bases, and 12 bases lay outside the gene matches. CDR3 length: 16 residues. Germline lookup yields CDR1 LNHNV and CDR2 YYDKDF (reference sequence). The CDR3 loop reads CATSRGSDREIHGYTF. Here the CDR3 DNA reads TGTGCCACCAGCAGGGGTTCGGACAGGGAAATTCATGGCTACACCTTC.

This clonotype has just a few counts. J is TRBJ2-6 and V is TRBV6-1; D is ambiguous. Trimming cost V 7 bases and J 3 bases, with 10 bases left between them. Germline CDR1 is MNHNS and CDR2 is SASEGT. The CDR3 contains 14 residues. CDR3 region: CASKGSYGANVLTF. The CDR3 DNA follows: TGTGCCAGCAAGGGCTCATATGGGGCCAACGTCCTGACTTTC.

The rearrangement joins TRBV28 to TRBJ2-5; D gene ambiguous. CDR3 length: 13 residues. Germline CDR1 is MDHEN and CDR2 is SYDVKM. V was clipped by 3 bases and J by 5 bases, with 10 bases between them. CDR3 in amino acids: CASSLQALETQYF. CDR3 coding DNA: TGTGCCAGCAGTTTGCAGGCACTTGAGACCCAGTACTTC.

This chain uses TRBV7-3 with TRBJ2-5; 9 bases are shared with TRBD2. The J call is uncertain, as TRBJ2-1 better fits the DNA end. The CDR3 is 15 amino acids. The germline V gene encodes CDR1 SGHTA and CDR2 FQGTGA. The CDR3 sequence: CASSLMGLATNEQFF. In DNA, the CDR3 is TGTGCCAGCAGCTTAATGGGACTAGCAACCAATGAGCAGTTCTTC.

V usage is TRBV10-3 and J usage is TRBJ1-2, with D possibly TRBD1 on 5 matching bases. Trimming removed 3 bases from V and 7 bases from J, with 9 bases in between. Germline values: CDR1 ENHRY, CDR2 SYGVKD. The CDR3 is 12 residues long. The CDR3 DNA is TGTGCCATCAGTGACCTGAGGGGTGGCTACACCTTC. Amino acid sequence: CAISDLRGGYTF.

The CDR3 loop reads CASSFVNRQLNSPLHF. CDR3 bases: TGTGCCAGCAGCTTCGTTAATCGACAACTAAATTCACCCCTCCACTTT. The J gene is TRBJ1-6, the V gene TRBV5-6; no clear D. V lost 2 bases and J lost 7, with 16 bases in between. There are 16 residues in the CDR3. Germline V gene sequence: CDR1 SGHDT, CDR2 YYEEEE.

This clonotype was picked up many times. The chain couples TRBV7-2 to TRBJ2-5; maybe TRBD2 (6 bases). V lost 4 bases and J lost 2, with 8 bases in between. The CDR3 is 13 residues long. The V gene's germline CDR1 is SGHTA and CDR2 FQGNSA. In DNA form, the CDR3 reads TGTGCCAGCAGCTCCCGGGGGCAAGAGACCCAGTACTTC. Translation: CASSSRGQETQYF.

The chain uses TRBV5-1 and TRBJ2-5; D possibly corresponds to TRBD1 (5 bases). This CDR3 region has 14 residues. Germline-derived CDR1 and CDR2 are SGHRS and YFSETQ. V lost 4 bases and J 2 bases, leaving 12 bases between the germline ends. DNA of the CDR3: TGCGCCAGCAGCACCCAGGGCACTCAAGAGACCCAGTACTTC. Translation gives CASSTQGTQETQYF.

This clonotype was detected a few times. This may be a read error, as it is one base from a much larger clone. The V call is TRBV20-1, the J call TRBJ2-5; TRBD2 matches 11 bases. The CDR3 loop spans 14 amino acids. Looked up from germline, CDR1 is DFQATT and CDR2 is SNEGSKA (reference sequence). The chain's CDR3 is CSPLSGRALGTQYF. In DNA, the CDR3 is TGCAGCCCTCTTAGCGGGAGGGCCTTGGGGACCCAGTACTTC.

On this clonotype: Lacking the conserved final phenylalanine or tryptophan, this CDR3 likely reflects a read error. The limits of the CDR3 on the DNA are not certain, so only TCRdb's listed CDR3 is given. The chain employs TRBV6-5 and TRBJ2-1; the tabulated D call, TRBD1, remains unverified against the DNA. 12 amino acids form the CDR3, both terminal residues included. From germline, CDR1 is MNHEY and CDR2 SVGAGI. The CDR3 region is CASSTYRGLAFL.

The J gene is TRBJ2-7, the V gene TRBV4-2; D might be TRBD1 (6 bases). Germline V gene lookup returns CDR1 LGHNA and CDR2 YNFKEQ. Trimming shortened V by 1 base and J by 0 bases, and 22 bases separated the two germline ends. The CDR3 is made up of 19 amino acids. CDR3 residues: CASSQGSYTVRDTSYEQYF. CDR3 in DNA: TGTGCCAGCAGCCAAGGATCCTATACCGTCCGGGACACCTCCTACGAGCAGTACTTC.

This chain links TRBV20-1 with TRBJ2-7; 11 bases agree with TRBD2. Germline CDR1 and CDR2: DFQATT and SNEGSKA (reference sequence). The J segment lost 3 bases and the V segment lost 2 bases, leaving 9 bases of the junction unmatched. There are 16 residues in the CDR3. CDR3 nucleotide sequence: TGCAGTGCTAGAACTAGCGGGAGATCTCATCTCTACGAGCAGTACTTC. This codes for CSARTSGRSHLYEQYF.

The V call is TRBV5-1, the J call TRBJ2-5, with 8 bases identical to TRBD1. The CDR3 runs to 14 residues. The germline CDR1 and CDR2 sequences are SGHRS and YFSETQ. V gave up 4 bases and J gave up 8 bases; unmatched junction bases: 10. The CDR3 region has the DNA TGCGCCAGCAGCCCTGACAGGGGAGGTGACACCCAGTACTTC. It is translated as CASSPDRGGDTQYF.

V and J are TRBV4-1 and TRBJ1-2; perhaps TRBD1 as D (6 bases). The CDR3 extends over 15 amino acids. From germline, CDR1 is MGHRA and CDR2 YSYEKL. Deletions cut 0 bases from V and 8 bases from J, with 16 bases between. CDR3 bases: TGCGCCAGCAGCCAAGATACGGTCAGGGGAGGAGGCTACACCTTC. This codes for CASSQDTVRGGGYTF.

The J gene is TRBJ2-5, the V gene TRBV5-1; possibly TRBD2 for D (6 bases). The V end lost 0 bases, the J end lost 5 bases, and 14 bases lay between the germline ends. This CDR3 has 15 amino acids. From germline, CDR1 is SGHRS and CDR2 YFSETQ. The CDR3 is CASSLALAAGETQYF. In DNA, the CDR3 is TGCGCCAGCAGCTTGGCTTTAGCGGCAGGGGAGACCCAGTACTTC.

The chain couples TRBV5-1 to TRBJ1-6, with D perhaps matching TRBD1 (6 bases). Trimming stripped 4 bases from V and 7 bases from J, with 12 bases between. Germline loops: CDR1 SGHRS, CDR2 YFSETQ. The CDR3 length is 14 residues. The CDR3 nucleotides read TGCGCCAGCAGCCCTGGACAGCCAAATTCACCCCTCCACTTT. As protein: CASSPGQPNSPLHF.

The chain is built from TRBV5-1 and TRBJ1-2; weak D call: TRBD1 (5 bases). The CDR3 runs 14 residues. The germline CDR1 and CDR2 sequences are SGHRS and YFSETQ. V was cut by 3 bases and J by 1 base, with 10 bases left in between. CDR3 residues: CASSSGTINYGYTF. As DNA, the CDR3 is TGCGCCAGCAGCTCCGGGACGATTAACTATGGCTACACCTTC.

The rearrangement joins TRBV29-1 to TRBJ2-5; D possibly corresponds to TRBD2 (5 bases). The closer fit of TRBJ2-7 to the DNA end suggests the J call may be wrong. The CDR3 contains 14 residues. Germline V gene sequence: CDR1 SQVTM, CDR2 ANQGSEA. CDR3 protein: CSVEDPFEGYEQYF. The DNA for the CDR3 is TGCAGCGTTGAAGACCCTTTTGAGGGCTACGAGCAGTACTTC.

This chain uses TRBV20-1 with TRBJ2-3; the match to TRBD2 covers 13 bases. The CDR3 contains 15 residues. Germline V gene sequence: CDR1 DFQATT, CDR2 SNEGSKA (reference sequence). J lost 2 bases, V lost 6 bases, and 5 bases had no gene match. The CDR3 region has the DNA TGCAGTGCGGATACTAGCGGGAGGGCCACAGATACGCAGTATTTT. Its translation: CSADTSGRATDTQYF.